This T cell receptor (beta chain) appears in the sequencing data of a study of CD8+ T cells in alopecia areata. Study details: Treated patients were given 5 to 10 mg oral tofacitinib twice daily.

The CDR3 covers 18 residues. CDR1 MNHNS and CDR2 SASEGT come from the germline V gene. Between the trimmed V and J ends, which lost 4 bases and 3 bases, there was a span of 22 bases. RNA, once extracted, was reverse transcribed into cDNA for use as the sequencing template. Generated by immunoSEQ multiplex PCR, the TCRdb table keeps only in-frame clones and is missing some. The top ten hold around 10% of the sample, which has more than 100,000 clones, about nine tenths seen once. Treatment: oral pan-JAK inhibitor, 5-10 mg twice daily. Researchers gathered lesional scalp punch biopsies and peripheral blood from patients with alopecia areata. Study findings and constraints: While tofacitinib was given, many expanded lesional clones persisted in scalp and blood. The treated group had a single nonresponder, limiting CD8+ expansion-response conclusions.

On this clone: What it binds is unknown.

This chain joins TRBV6-1 and TRBJ2-1, with D possibly matching TRBD1 (6 bases). This TCR came from a human donor with alopecia areata. Sample: CD8+ T cells sorted from blood, taken at roughly week 30, from a patient treated with tofacitinib. The CDR3 nucleotides read TGTGCCAGCAGTGTTCCCCCCCAAACAGGGATCCTCTACAATGAGCAGTTCTTC. Translated, it gives CASSVPPQTGILYNEQFF.